This entry describes one T cell receptor (beta chain). Its cognate antigen is unknown. This sample is part of a study of shared clonotypes between healthy human individuals. Overall study findings and caveats: Among donors, sharing of clonotypes was expected to be affected by sequencing depth.

Sequencing was performed with immunoSEQ multiplex PCR; in TCRdb, only in-frame clones are kept and a portion is missing. Among around 2,000,000 clones listed, roughly 94% were seen once. Germline V lookup: CDR1 SEHNR, CDR2 FQNEAQ (reference sequence). V was pared by 5 bases and J by 7 bases, with 7 bases of the junction left unmatched. The length of the CDR3 is 15 residues. The naive CD8 population came from CD45RO-negative cells selected for CCR7, without terminally differentiated effector memory CD45RA+ cells. Sequencing was performed on naive CD8+ T cells sorted from blood. V is TRBV7-9 and J is TRBJ2-2; 10 nucleotides align to TRBD1. The clonotype was recovered from a young man in good health. Written as DNA, the CDR3 is TGTGCCAGCAGCGACCCGACAGGGGGCGGCGGGGAGCTGTTTTTT. Translating it yields CASSDPTGGGGELFF.